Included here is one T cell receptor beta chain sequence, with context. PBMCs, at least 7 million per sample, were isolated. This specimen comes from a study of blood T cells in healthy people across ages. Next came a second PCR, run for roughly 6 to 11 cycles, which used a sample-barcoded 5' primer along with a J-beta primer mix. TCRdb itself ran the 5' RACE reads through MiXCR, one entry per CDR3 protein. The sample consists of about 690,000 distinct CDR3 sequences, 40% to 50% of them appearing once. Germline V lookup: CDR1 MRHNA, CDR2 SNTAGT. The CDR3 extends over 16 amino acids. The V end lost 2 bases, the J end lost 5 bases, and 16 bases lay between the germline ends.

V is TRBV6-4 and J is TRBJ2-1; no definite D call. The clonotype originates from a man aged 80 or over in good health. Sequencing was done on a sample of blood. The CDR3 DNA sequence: TGTGCCAGCAGTGACACCTACACAAGAAGAGACAATGAGCAGTTCTTC. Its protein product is CASSDTYTRRDNEQFF.